The sequence of this T cell receptor beta chain was determined in a study of CD8+CD57+ T cells in acquired aplastic anemia. Study-level background: Sorted CD4+ and CD8+ cell DNA averaged 3.2 ug.

V was pared by 1 base and J by 6 bases, with 13 bases between. The CDR3 consists of 13 residues. Looked up from germline, CDR1 is DFQATT and CDR2 is SNEGSKA (reference sequence). The TCR beta profiling, which covered VDJ combination and CDR3 sequence, was carried out using genomic DNA as the template. Each CDR3 protein gets one entry after TCRdb re-called the reads with MiXCR. The sample consists of about 190,000 distinct CDR3 sequences, about 53% of them appearing once. V usage is TRBV20-1 and J usage is TRBJ2-7; D gene uncertain. Material: sorted CD4+, CD8+, or CD8+CD57+ T cells (not recorded which) from PBMCs. This clonotype originated in a human donor in good health, serving as a control. The CDR3 sequence: CSARGGSFGEQYV. In DNA, the CDR3 is TGCAGTGCTAGAGGGGGTAGCTTCGGCGAGCAGTACGTC.